This T cell receptor beta chain stems from a study of T-cell memory formation after mild COVID-19. CDR1 and CDR2 from the germline V gene are MGHRA and YSYEKL. V lost 1 base to trimming and J lost 2 bases, with 5 bases between them. The CDR3 has 14 residues. Using constant-segment primers, 5'RACE produced TCR alpha and TCR beta cDNA libraries carrying sample barcodes and UMIs. TCRdb reanalysed the 5' RACE reads using MiXCR and keeps one entry per CDR3 protein. This table has just over 300,000 distinct CDR3 sequences, roughly 21% appearing once. This receptor was taken from a man aged 18 to 30 who had mild COVID-19 (a few samples of this study predate the infection). Cell type and time point are not known. Sequencing was performed on PBMCs or a T cell subset sorted from them (not recorded which). The chain combines TRBV4-1 with TRBJ2-2; D remains ambiguous. The CDR3 bases are TGCGCCAGCAGCCAAGGACAAAACACCGGGGAGCTGTTTTTT. Translating it yields CASSQGQNTGELFF.